This T cell receptor (beta chain) was sequenced in a study of T cells after yellow fever vaccination. Broader study findings: Secondary responses were weaker yet peaked faster, day 5 versus 15. Post-booster reappearance was seen for most primary-vaccination clones (96% CD4, about 90% CD8). Abundant clonotypes from the bulk population could have been carried over as contaminants into FACS-sorted repertoires.

Per the germline V gene, CDR1 is SQVTM and CDR2 is ANQGSEA. V dropped 7 bases and J dropped 1 base, with 20 bases sitting between them. The CDR3 runs 16 residues. This clonotype was found a few times. The target antigen is unknown. It was through 5'RACE template switching that TCR cDNA was made, with a universal primer site and UMIs added. TCRdb re-called the 5' RACE reads with MiXCR, one entry per CDR3 protein. The profile shows fewer than 100,000 distinct CDR3 sequences, 4.5% to 6% of them singletons. Sequencing was performed on CD8+ T cells sorted from PBMCs, taken 10 days after the yellow fever booster vaccination. V and J are TRBV29-1 and TRBJ2-1, with D perhaps matching TRBD1 (5 bases). This clonotype was obtained from a man younger than 35 who received the YFV17D yellow fever vaccine. CDR3 sequence reads: CSDQAGQGSSYNEQFF. CDR3 coding DNA: TGCAGCGACCAAGCAGGGCAGGGAAGTTCCTACAATGAGCAGTTCTTC.